These 32 T cell receptor beta chains share one sample of origin, sequenced in a study of technical replicates of blood from several donors. The table came from immunoSEQ multiplex PCR; TCRdb's copy has only in-frame clones and leaves some out. This sample carries about 80,000 clones, 96% of them seen once, and the ten largest clones take 0.3% to 0.35%. The sequenced sample was T cells isolated from PBMCs. These receptors were obtained from a human donor in good health.

The CDR3, as DNA: TGCGCCAGCAGCCAGGCGGGAGAGGTACTAGATACGCAGTATTTT. The encoded protein is CASSQAGEVLDTQYF. This sequence joins TRBV4-3 and TRBJ2-3, with 7 bases identical to TRBD2. Germline CDR1 reads LGHNA; CDR2 reads YSLEER. This CDR3 is 15 amino acids long. The V and J ends lost 3 bases and 5 bases, in that order; junction bases with no gene match: 8.

The chain joins TRBV18 to TRBJ2-5, with 7 bases aligning to TRBD2. CDR1 and CDR2 (germline): KGHSH, LQKENI. The ends lost 4 bases at V and 4 bases at J; junction bases unmatched: 9. The CDR3 has 15 amino acids. The CDR3 protein is CASSRGLVGGETQYF. CDR3 nucleotides: TGTGCCAGCTCACGAGGACTAGTAGGCGGAGAGACCCAGTACTTC.

On this clone itself: Sequence at one end of the junction differs from germline and may be a read error. This chain uses TRBV4-3 with TRBJ2-1; D gene ambiguous. The CDR3 totals 12 residues. The germline gives CDR1 LGHNA, CDR2 YSLEER. The CDR3 loop reads CASSQGVGQVLF. DNA for the CDR3: TGCGCCAGCAGCCAAGGCGTCGGCCAGGTCCTCTTC.

This rearrangement joins TRBV19 to TRBJ2-3, with TRBD2 matching over 9 bases. CDR1 and CDR2 (germline): LNHDA, SQIVND (reference sequence). The CDR3 has 14 amino acids. With 4 bases clipped from V and 2 bases from J, the junction kept 1 base outside the gene matches. The CDR3 nucleotides read TGTGCCAGTAGTACTAGCGGGATCACAGATACGCAGTATTTT. Its translation: CASSTSGITDTQYF. The variable domain in full, with the rest retrieved from reference TRBV19 and TRBJ2-3, is DGGITQSPKYLFRKEGQNVTLSCEQNLNHDAMYWYRQDPGQGLRLIYYSQIVNDFQKGDIAEGYSVSREKKESFPLTVTSAQKNPTAFYLCASSTSGITDTQYFGPGTRLTVL.

The CDR3 region is CASSLSGQNEQFF. The CDR3 bases are TGTGCCAGCAGTTTATCGGGACAGAATGAGCAGTTCTTC. The rearrangement joins TRBV27 to TRBJ2-1; 7 nucleotides agree with TRBD1. This CDR3 has 13 amino acids. Germline V gene lookup returns CDR1 MNHEY and CDR2 SMNVEV (reference sequence). Trimming took 0 bases from V and 7 from J; bases not matched to a gene: 0.

A single count supports this clone. The rearrangement uses TRBV14 and TRBJ2-2; the D is unclear. Trimming took 2 bases from V and 4 from J, leaving 14 bases between them. Looked up from germline, CDR1 is SGHDN and CDR2 is FVKESK. The length of the CDR3 is 16 residues. CDR3 sequence reads: CASSQRRPDSTGELFF. Here the CDR3 DNA reads TGTGCCAGCAGCCAACGTAGGCCTGACTCCACCGGGGAGCTGTTTTTT.

The genes are TRBV28 and TRBJ1-1, with TRBD1 as a possible D gene (5 bases). Trimming took 2 bases from V and 0 from J, leaving 10 bases between them. In germline, CDR1 is MDHEN, CDR2 SYDVKM. This CDR3 comprises 15 residues. CDR3 coding DNA: TGTGCCAGCAGTTTACCGCAGGGTCTGAACACTGAAGCTTTCTTT. It translates to CASSLPQGLNTEAFF.

This chain links TRBV11-2 with TRBJ2-2, with 9 bases that match TRBD2. The CDR3 length is 15 residues. Looked up from germline, CDR1 is SGHAT and CDR2 is FQNNGV. V lost 3 bases and J lost 5; bases outside the gene matches: 4. CDR3 bases: TGTGCCAGCAGCTTCAGCGGGAGGCAAACCGGGGAGCTGTTTTTT. Its translation is CASSFSGRQTGELFF.

The chain is built from TRBV6-1 and TRBJ1-2; possible D gene TRBD1, 6 bases. Germline V CDR1 and CDR2: MNHNS, SASEGT. Trimming took 3 bases from V and 5 from J, leaving 7 bases between them. This CDR3 is 12 amino acids long. CDR3 DNA sequence: TGTGCCAGCAGTGAGGGGGCTTATGGCTACACCTTC. Its protein product is CASSEGAYGYTF.

The chain links TRBV30 to TRBJ2-1, with a tentative D call TRBD2 (5 bases). V shed 5 bases and J shed 0 bases, with 11 bases lying between them. CDR1 is GTSNPN and CDR2 is SVGIG in the germline V gene (reference sequence). The CDR3 extends over 14 amino acids. The CDR3 DNA reads TGTGCCTGGGGTGGGGAGAGCTCCTACAATGAGCAGTTCTTC. This translates into CAWGGESSYNEQFF.

The rearrangement uses TRBV2 and TRBJ1-1, with TRBD1 as a possible D gene (5 bases). The CDR3 is made up of 14 amino acids. V lost 10 bases to trimming and J lost 11 bases, with 26 bases between them. Germline CDR1 reads SNHLY; CDR2 reads FYNNEI. CDR3 sequence reads: CATSYDSILFFAFF. The CDR3 nucleotides read TGTGCCACCTCCTACGACAGTATTTTGTTTTTTGCTTTCTTT. Full variable domain (missing parts from reference TRBV2 and TRBJ1-1): EPEVTQTPSHQVTQMGQEVILRCVPISNHLYFYWYRQILGQKVEFLVSFYNNEISEKSEIFDDQFSVERPDGSNFTLKIRSTKLEDSAMYFCATSYDSILFFAFFGQGTRLTVV.

This sequence joins TRBV5-1 and TRBJ2-7; 7 bases agree with TRBD1. CDR1 is SGHRS, CDR2 YFSETQ, per germline. The length of the CDR3 is 15 residues. Germline trimming cut 2 bases from V and 4 bases from J; bases unmatched to any gene: 9. CDR3 residues: CASSFRDRLTYEQYF. The CDR3 DNA reads TGCGCCAGCAGCTTCCGGGACAGATTAACTTACGAGCAGTACTTC.

V is TRBV7-3 and J is TRBJ2-2; D unclear. The germline CDR1 and CDR2 sequences are SGHTA and FQGTGA. V dropped 5 bases and J dropped 4 bases, with 5 bases sitting between them. CDR3 length equals 12 residues. CDR3 bases: TGTGCCAGCAGCCACGGCACCGGGGAGCTGTTTTTT. It encodes CASSHGTGELFF. Drawing the rest from reference TRBV7-3 and TRBJ2-2, the complete variable domain is GAGVSQTPSNKVTEKGKYVELRCDPISGHTALYWYRQSLGQGPEFLIYFQGTGAADDSGLPNDRFFAVRPEGSVSTLKIQRTERGDSAVYLCASSHGTGELFFGEGSRLTVL.

V is TRBV11-3 and J is TRBJ2-3, with 8 bases matching TRBD2. Germline V gene sequence: CDR1 SGHNT, CDR2 YENEEA. Trimming at V came to 8 bases and at J to 0 bases, leaving 4 bases not matched to a gene. The CDR3 sequence is 14 residues long. The CDR3 is CASSLAGSTDTQYF. The DNA for the CDR3 is TGTGCCAGCTCTCTAGCGGGTAGCACAGATACGCAGTATTTT.

The chain is built from TRBV6-5 and TRBJ2-1; D is possibly TRBD2 (6 bases). Germline assignment: CDR1 MNHEY and CDR2 SVGAGI. Trimming took 5 bases from V and 1 from J, leaving 12 bases between them. The CDR3 covers 15 residues. CDR3 DNA sequence: TGTGCCAGCAGTAAGGGACTCCGATCCTACAATGAGCAGTTCTTC. As protein: CASSKGLRSYNEQFF.

The chain is built from TRBV30 and TRBJ1-1; D perhaps matches TRBD1 (5 bases). This CDR3 has 13 amino acids. The V gene's germline CDR1 is GTSNPN and CDR2 SVGIG (reference sequence). V was trimmed by 4 bases and J by 2 bases, leaving 11 bases between them. This CDR3 is CAWKAGPNTEAFF. The CDR3, as DNA: TGTGCCTGGAAGGCAGGGCCAAACACTGAAGCTTTCTTT.

The chain uses TRBV30 and TRBJ2-1; TRBD2 aligns across 8 bases. The V gene's germline CDR1 is GTSNPN and CDR2 SVGIG (reference sequence). The CDR3 consists of 14 residues. With 2 bases clipped from V and 6 bases from J, the junction kept 6 bases outside the gene matches. The CDR3 reads CAWSRAGGSNEQFF. The CDR3 nucleotides read TGTGCCTGGAGTCGGGCGGGAGGAAGCAATGAGCAGTTCTTC.

The chain combines TRBV7-3 with TRBJ2-1; 9 bases align to TRBD2. The CDR3 totals 16 residues. CDR1 and CDR2 (germline): SGHTA, FQGTGA. The V gene end was trimmed by 5 bases and the J gene end by 0 bases; junction bases not matched to a gene: 5. The CDR3 coding sequence is TGTGCCAGCAGCCCCGATAGCGGGAGCTCCTACAATGAGCAGTTCTTC. This encodes CASSPDSGSSYNEQFF.

The chain combines TRBV19 with TRBJ1-2, with D tentatively TRBD1 (5 bases). The CDR3 consists of 13 residues. V lost 0 bases and J lost 6, with 8 bases in between. CDR1 and CDR2 (germline): LNHDA, SQIVND (reference sequence). CDR3 sequence reads: CASSIDRANGYTF. The CDR3 DNA is TGTGCCAGTAGTATAGACAGGGCAAATGGCTACACCTTC.

The chain combines TRBV10-3 with TRBJ1-1; tentatively, D is TRBD1 (5 bases). Trimming took 5 bases from V and 3 from J, leaving 10 bases between them. Germline CDR1 reads ENHRY; CDR2 reads SYGVKD. This CDR3 is built from 13 residues. CDR3 bases: TGTGCCATCAGTCAGGGTACGTACACTGAAGCTTTCTTT. The encoded protein is CAISQGTYTEAFF.

The genes are TRBV30 and TRBJ1-2, with 7 nucleotides matching TRBD1. Germline CDR1 GTSNPN, CDR2 SVGIG (reference sequence). CDR3 length equals 12 residues. The junction had 5 bases not matched to a gene; V was cut back by 2 bases and J by 8 bases. CDR3 coding DNA: TGTGCCTGGAGTAGACAGGGTGCCGGCTACACCTTC. Its protein product is CAWSRQGAGYTF.

The CDR3, as DNA: TGTGCCAGCAGTGTGTGGCTAGCGGGAGCTTCCGAGCAGTACTTC. Translating gives CASSVWLAGASEQYF. The chain uses TRBV2 and TRBJ2-7, with 10 bases aligning to TRBD2. Germline V CDR1 and CDR2: SNHLY, FYNNEI. V shed 4 bases, J shed 6 bases, and the junction held 9 bases outside the gene matches. CDR3 size: 15 residues.

The chain links TRBV28 to TRBJ1-2; perhaps TRBD1 as D (5 bases). Germline V lookup: CDR1 MDHEN, CDR2 SYDVKM. V was shortened by 7 bases and J by 4 bases, with 13 bases between the two germline ends. The CDR3 is made up of 13 amino acids. The DNA for the CDR3 is TGTGCCAGCACCGACAGCCCTACCTATGGCTACACCTTC. Translating gives CASTDSPTYGYTF.

Here the CDR3 DNA reads TGTGCCAGCAGCCCTACCGGGACTAGCGGTAATGAGCAGTTCTTC. Its protein is CASSPTGTSGNEQFF. This chain uses TRBV16 with TRBJ2-1; TRBD2 matches 11 bases. This CDR3 spans 15 amino acids. The V gene end was trimmed by 4 bases and the J gene end by 7 bases; junction bases not matched to a gene: 6. Germline CDR1 reads KGHSY; CDR2 reads FQNENV.

The rearrangement links TRBV5-1 to TRBJ2-3; 10 bases map to TRBD1. Germline V CDR1 and CDR2: SGHRS, YFSETQ. CDR3 size: 23 residues. The trim removed 4 bases at V and 3 bases at J, leaving 29 bases unmatched. CDR3 coding DNA: TGCGCCAGCAGCGGCCGGGACAGGGGATCCAAAGTAGCGGAGCGAAGTATAACAGATACGCAGTATTTT. This gives the protein CASSGRDRGSKVAERSITDTQYF. Full variable domain (rest looked up from reference TRBV5-1 and TRBJ2-3): KAGVTQTPRYLIKTRGQQVTLSCSPISGHRSVSWYQQTPGQGLQFLFEYFSETQRNKGNFPGRFSGRQFSNSRSEMNVSTLELGDSALYLCASSGRDRGSKVAERSITDTQYFGPGTRLTVL.

The chain employs TRBV9 and TRBJ2-1; maybe TRBD2 (6 bases). The CDR3 is 13 residues long. V gave up 4 bases and J gave up 7 bases, with 12 bases separating them. Per the germline V gene, CDR1 is SGDLS and CDR2 is YYNGEE. The CDR3 DNA sequence: TGTGCCAGCAGCTCGGGACTTGCAAATGAGCAGTTCTTC. This translates into CASSSGLANEQFF.

The gene calls are TRBV11-2 and TRBJ2-1; D perhaps matches TRBD2 (5 bases). The CDR3 sequence is 15 residues long. Germline CDR1 is SGHAT and CDR2 is FQNNGV. V was clipped by 1 base and J by 2 bases, with 9 bases between them. The CDR3 region is CASSLGPSTYNEQFF. CDR3 in DNA: TGTGCCAGCAGCTTAGGGCCTAGCACCTACAATGAGCAGTTCTTC.

The gene calls are TRBV4-3 and TRBJ1-4; D ambiguous. This CDR3 is 16 amino acids long. Between the trimmed V and J ends, which lost 1 base and 0 bases, there was a span of 9 bases. CDR1 is LGHNA, CDR2 YSLEER, per germline. CDR3 in amino acids: CASSQAWAATNEKLFF. Here the CDR3 DNA reads TGCGCCAGCAGCCAAGCTTGGGCTGCAACTAATGAAAAACTGTTTTTT.

V is TRBV25-1 and J is TRBJ2-7; unclear D gene. This CDR3 is built from 13 residues. CDR1 and CDR2 from the germline V gene are MGHDK and SYGVNS. V was shortened by 3 bases and J by 5 bases, with 11 bases between the two germline ends. This chain's CDR3 is CASSEGRINEQYF. CDR3 DNA: TGTGCCAGCAGTGAGGGCAGAATCAACGAGCAGTACTTC.

This clone was seen more than once but under ten times. This chain links TRBV5-4 with TRBJ1-1, with D unclear. The V end was cut by 4 bases, the J end by 8 bases, with 12 bases between. Germline V CDR1 and CDR2: SGHNT, YYREEE (reference sequence). There are 12 residues in the CDR3. For the CDR3, the DNA is TGTGCCAGCAGCGATGACCGACTCGAAGCTTTCTTT. This encodes CASSDDRLEAFF.

V and J are TRBV4-3 and TRBJ2-7, with 11 nucleotides matching TRBD2. The CDR3 is made up of 16 amino acids. The V gene's germline CDR1 is LGHNA and CDR2 YSLEER. V trimming: 2 bases; J trimming: 6 bases; junction bases outside the gene matches: 9. The CDR3 nucleotides are TGCGCCAGCAGCCAACGATTCGGACTAGCGGGTGGCGAGCAGTACTTC. This encodes CASSQRFGLAGGEQYF.

The chain has TRBV10-2 and TRBJ2-2; maybe TRBD2 (5 bases). CDR1 is WSHSY and CDR2 is SAAADI in the germline V gene. With 8 bases removed from V and 4 bases from J, the gap between germline ends came to 14 bases. The CDR3 sequence is 14 residues long. This CDR3 is CASSEGVSTGELFF. The CDR3 nucleotides read TGCGCCAGCTCAGAGGGAGTGAGCACCGGGGAGCTGTTTTTT.